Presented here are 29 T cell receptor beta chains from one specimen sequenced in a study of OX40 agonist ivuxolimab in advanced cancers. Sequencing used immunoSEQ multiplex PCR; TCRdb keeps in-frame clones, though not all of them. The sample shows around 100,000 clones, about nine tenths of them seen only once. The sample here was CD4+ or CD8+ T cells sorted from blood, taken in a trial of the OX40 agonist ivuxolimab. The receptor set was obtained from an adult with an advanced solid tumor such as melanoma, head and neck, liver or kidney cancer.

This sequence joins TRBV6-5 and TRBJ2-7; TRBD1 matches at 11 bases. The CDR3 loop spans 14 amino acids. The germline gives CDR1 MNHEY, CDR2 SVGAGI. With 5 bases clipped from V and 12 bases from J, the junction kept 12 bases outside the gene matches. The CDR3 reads CASSPRTGGKSPYF. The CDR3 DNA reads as TGTGCCAGCAGTCCTCGGACAGGGGGCAAATCTCCGTACTTC.

CDR3 in DNA: TGCGCCAGCAGCCCCGGACCGGACTCTGAAAAACTGTTTTTT. Amino acids: CASSPGPDSEKLFF. This chain joins TRBV5-1 and TRBJ1-4, with unresolved D. Germline V gene sequence: CDR1 SGHRS, CDR2 YFSETQ. Trimming left V 4 bases short and J 7 bases short, with 14 bases between. The CDR3 is made up of 14 amino acids.

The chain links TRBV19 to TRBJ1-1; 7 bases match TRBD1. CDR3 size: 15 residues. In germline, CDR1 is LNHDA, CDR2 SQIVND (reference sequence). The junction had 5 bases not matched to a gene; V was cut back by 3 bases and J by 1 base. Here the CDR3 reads CASSMTGWPNTEAFF. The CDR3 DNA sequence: TGTGCCAGTAGTATGACAGGGTGGCCGAACACTGAAGCTTTCTTT.

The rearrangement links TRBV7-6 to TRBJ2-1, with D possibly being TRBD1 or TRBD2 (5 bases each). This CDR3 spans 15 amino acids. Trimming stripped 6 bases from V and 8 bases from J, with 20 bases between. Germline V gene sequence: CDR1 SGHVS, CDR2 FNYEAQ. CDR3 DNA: TGTGCCAGCAGACCTCAGGGACGTAGCAACGATGAGCAGTTCTTC. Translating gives CASRPQGRSNDEQFF.

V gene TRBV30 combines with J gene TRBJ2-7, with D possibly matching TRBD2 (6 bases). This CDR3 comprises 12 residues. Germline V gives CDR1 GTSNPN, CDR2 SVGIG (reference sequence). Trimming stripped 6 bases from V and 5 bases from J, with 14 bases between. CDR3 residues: CACLRGRNEQYF. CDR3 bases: TGTGCCTGCCTGCGGGGCAGGAACGAGCAGTACTTC.

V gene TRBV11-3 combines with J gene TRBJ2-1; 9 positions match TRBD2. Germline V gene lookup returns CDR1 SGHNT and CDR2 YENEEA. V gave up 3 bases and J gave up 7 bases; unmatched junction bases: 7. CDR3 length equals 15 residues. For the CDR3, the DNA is TGTGCCAGCAGCTTTAGCGGGGGCCGAGGTAATGAGCAGTTCTTC. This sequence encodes CASSFSGGRGNEQFF.

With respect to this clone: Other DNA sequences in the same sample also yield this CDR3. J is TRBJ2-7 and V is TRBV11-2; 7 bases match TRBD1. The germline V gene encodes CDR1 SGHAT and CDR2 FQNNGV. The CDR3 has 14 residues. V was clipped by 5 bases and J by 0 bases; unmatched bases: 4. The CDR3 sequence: CASSPRQGSYEQYF. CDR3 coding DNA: TGTGCCAGCAGCCCCCGACAGGGCTCCTACGAGCAGTACTTC.

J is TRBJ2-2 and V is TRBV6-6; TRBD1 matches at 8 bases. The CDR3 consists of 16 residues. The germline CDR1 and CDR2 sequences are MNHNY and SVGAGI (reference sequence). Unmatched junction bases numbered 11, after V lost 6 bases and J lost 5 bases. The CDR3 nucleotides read TGTGCCAGCAGCCGAACGACAGGGGTTGAAACCGGGGAGCTGTTTTTT. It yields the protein CASSRTTGVETGELFF.

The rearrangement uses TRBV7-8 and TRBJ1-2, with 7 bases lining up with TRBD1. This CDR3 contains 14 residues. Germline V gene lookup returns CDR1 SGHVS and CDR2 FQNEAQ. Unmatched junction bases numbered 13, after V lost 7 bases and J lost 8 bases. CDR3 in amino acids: CASTRGISSRGYTF. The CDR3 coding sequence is TGTGCCAGCACCAGGGGGATTTCCTCTAGGGGCTACACCTTC.

This CDR3 reads CASSESTLYEQYF. The CDR3 nucleotides are TGCGCCAGCAGTGAATCGACACTCTACGAGCAGTACTTC. The rearrangement links TRBV10-1 to TRBJ2-7, with D uncertain. The V and J ends lost 3 bases and 3 bases respectively, with 9 bases between them. The length of the CDR3 is 13 residues. Germline loops: CDR1 WNHNN, CDR2 SYGVQD (reference sequence).

The CDR3 reads CASSYSWTSGSTDTQYF. DNA of the CDR3: TGTGCCAGCAGTTATTCCTGGACTAGCGGGAGCACAGATACGCAGTATTTT. The chain has TRBV6-7 and TRBJ2-3; TRBD2 matches 11 bases. TRBV6-7 is marked as an open reading frame, function uncertain. The V gene end was trimmed by 3 bases and the J gene end by 0 bases; junction bases not matched to a gene: 5. This CDR3 is 17 amino acids long.

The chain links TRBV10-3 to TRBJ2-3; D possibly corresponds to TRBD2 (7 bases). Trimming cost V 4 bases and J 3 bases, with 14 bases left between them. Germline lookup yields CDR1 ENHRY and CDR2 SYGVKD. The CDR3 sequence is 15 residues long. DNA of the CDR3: TGTGCCATCAGTGGGTTCGGGGGGCGGACAGATACGCAGTATTTT. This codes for CAISGFGGRTDTQYF.

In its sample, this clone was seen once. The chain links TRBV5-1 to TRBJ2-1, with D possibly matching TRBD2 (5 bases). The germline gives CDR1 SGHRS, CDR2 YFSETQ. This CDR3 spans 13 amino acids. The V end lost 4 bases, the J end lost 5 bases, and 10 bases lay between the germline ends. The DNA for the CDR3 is TGCGCCAGCAGCCTACTAGGAAACAATGAGCAGTTCTTC. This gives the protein CASSLLGNNEQFF.

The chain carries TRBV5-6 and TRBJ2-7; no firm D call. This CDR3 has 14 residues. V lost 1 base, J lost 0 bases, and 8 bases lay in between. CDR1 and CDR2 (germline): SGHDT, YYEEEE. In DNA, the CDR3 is TGTGCCAGCAGCTTGATTCATCGCTCCTACGAGCAGTACTTC. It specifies CASSLIHRSYEQYF.

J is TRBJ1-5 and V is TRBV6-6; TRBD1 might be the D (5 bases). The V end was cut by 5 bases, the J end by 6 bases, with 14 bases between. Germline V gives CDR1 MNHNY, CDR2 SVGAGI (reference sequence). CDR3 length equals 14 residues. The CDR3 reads CASSPRWDGQPQHF. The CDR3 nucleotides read TGTGCCAGCAGTCCCCGCTGGGACGGTCAGCCCCAGCATTTT.

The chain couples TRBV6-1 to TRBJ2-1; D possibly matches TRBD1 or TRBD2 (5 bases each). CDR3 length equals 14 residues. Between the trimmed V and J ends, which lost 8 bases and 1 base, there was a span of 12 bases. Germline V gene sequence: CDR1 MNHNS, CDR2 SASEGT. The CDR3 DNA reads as TGTGCCAGCGGGGGAACGGTTTCCTACAATGAGCAGTTCTTC. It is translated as CASGGTVSYNEQFF.

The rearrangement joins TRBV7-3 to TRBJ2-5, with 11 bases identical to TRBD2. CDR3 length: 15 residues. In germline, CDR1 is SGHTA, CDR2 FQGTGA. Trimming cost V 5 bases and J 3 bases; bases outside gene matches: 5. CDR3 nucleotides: TGTGCCAGCAGCCGTAGCGGGGGGGCGAAAGAGACCCAGTACTTC. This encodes CASSRSGGAKETQYF.

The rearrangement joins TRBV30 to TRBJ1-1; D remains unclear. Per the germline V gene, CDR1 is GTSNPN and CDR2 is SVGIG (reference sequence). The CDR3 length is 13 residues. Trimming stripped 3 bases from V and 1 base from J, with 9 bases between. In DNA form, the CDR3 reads TGTGCCTGGAGCTCCGCAGGGAACACTGAAGCTTTCTTT. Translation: CAWSSAGNTEAFF.

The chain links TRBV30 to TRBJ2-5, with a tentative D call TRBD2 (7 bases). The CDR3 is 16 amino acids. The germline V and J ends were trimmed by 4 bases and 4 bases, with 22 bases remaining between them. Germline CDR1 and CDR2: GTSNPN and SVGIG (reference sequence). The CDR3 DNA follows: TGTGCCTGGACTAGCCCGAGGGGGGGCTCGGTAGAGACCCAGTACTTC. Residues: CAWTSPRGGSVETQYF.

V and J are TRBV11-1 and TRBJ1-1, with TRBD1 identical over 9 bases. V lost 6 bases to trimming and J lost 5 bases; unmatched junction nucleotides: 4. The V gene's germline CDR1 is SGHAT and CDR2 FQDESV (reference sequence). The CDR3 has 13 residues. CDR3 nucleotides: TGTGCCAGCAGGGACAGGGGTGGGACTGAAGCTTTCTTT. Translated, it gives CASRDRGGTEAFF.

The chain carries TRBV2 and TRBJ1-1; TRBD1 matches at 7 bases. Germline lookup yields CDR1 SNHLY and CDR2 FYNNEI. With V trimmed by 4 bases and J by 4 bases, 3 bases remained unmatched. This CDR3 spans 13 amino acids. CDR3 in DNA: TGTGCCAGCAGTGTATGGACAGGCACTGAAGCTTTCTTT. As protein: CASSVWTGTEAFF.

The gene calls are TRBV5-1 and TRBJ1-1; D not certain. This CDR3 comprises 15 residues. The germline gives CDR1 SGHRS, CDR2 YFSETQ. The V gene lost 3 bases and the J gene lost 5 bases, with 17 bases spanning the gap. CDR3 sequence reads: CASSSGRSGRTEAFF. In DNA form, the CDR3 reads TGCGCCAGCAGCTCGGGAAGGAGTGGGAGGACTGAAGCTTTCTTT. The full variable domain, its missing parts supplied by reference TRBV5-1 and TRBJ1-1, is KAGVTQTPRYLIKTRGQQVTLSCSPISGHRSVSWYQQTPGQGLQFLFEYFSETQRNKGNFPGRFSGRQFSNSRSEMNVSTLELGDSALYLCASSSGRSGRTEAFFGQGTRLTVV.

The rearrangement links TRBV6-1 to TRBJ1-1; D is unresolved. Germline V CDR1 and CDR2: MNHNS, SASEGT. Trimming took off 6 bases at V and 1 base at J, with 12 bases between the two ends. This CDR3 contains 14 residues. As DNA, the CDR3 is TGTGCCAGCAGCCCTTGGGCACAGAACACTGAAGCTTTCTTT. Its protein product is CASSPWAQNTEAFF.

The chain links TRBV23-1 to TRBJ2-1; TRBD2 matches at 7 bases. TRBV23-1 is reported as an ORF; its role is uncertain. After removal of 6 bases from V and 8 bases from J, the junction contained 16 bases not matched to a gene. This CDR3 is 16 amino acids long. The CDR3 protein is CASRRGWRGIVDEQFF. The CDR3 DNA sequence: TGCGCCAGCAGGAGGGGCTGGCGGGGGATCGTGGATGAGCAGTTCTTC.

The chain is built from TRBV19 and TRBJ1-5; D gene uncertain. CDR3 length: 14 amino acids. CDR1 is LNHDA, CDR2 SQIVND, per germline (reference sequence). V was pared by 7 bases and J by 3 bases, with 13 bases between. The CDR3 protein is CASTARENNQPQHF. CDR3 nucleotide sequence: TGTGCCAGTACCGCCCGTGAGAACAATCAGCCCCAGCATTTT. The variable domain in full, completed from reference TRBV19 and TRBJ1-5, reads DGGITQSPKYLFRKEGQNVTLSCEQNLNHDAMYWYRQDPGQGLRLIYYSQIVNDFQKGDIAEGYSVSREKKESFPLTVTSAQKNPTAFYLCASTARENNQPQHFGDGTRLSIL.

CDR3 DNA: TGTGCCAGCAAGGAGAGGGAAAGCTCCTACAATGAGCAGTTCTTC. It specifies CASKERESSYNEQFF. The rearrangement links TRBV6-1 to TRBJ2-1, with D possibly being TRBD2 (5 bases). Germline-derived CDR1 and CDR2 are MNHNS and SASEGT. The CDR3 length is 15 residues. V was pared by 7 bases and J by 0 bases, with 13 bases between.

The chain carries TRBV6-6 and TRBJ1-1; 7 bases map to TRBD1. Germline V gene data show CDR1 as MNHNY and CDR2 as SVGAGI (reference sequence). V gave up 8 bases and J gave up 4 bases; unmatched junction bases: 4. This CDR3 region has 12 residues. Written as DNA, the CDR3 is TGTGCCAGCTGCCGGGACAGCACTGAAGCTTTCTTT. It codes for CASCRDSTEAFF.

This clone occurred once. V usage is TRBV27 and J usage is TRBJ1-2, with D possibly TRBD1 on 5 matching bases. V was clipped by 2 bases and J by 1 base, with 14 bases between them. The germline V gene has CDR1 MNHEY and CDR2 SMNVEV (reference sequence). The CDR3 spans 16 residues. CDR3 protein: CASSLLGAPINYGYTF. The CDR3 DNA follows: TGTGCCAGCAGTTTACTCGGGGCCCCTATTAACTATGGCTACACCTTC.

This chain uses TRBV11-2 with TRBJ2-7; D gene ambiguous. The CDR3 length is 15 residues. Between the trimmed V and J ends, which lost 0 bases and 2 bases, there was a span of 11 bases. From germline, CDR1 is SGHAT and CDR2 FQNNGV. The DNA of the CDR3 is TGTGCCAGCAGCTTAGAAACGGTGGATCCCTACGAGCAGTACTTC. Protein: CASSLETVDPYEQYF.